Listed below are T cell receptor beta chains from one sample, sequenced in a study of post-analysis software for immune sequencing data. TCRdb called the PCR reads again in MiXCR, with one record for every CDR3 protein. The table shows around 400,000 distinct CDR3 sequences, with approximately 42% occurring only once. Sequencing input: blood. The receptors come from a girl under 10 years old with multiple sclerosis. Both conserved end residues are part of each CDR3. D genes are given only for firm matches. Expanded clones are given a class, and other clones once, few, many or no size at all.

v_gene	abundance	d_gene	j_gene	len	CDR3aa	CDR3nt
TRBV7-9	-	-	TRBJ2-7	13	CTSSLYPVAEQYF	TGTACCAGCAGCTTATATCCCGTCGCCGAGCAGTACTTC
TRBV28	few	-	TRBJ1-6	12	CASSLSLSPLHF	TGTGCCAGCAGTTTATCCTTGTCACCCCTCCACTTT
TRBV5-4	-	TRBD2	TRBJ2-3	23	CASSLGRIGGLAGVVPYTDTQYF	TGTGCCAGCAGCTTGGGTCGTATTGGGGGGCTAGCGGGAGTCGTTCCCTACACAGATACGCAGTATTTT
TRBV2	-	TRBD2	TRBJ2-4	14	CASSQLAGVHIQYF	TGTGCCAGTAGTCAACTAGCGGGGGTACACATTCAGTACTTC
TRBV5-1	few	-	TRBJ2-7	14	CASSLATRQNEQYF	TGCGCCAGCAGCTTGGCGACACGTCAGAACGAGCAGTACTTC
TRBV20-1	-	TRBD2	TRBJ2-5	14	CSAASGGFYNEQYF	TGCAGTGCTGCTAGCGGGGGGTTTTACAATGAGCAGTACTTC
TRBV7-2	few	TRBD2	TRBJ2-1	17	CASSLGAASGRTGEQFF	TGTGCCAGCAGCTTAGGGGCGGCTAGCGGGAGGACAGGTGAGCAGTTCTTC
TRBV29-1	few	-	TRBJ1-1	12	CSVESENTEAFF	TGCAGCGTTGAATCGGAGAACACTGAAGCTTTCTTT
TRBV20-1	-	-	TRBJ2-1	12	CSASKTYNEQFF	TGCAGTGCTAGTAAAACGTACAATGAGCAGTTCTTC
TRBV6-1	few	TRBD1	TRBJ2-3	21	CASSERRGTGLAPSVTDTQYF	TGTGCCAGCAGTGAAAGAAGGGGGACAGGATTAGCCCCGTCGGTCACAGATACGCAGTATTTT
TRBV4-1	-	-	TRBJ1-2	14	CASSQVGHNYGYTF	TGCGCCAGCAGCCAAGTGGGACACAACTATGGCTACACCTTC
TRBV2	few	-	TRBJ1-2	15	CASSELGQNRNGYTF	TGTGCCAGCAGTGAGTTAGGCCAAAATAGGAATGGCTACACCTTC
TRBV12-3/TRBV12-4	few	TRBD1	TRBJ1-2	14	CASSLRGGDYGYTF	TGTGCCAGCAGTTTAAGAGGGGGCGACTATGGCTACACCTTC
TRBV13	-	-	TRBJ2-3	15	CASSLGRDPTDTQYF	TGTGCCAGCAGCTTAGGCCGGGACCCCACAGATACGCAGTATTTT
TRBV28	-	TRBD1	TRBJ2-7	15	CASENRQGTSYEQYF	TGTGCCAGCGAAAACAGACAGGGGACGTCCTACGAGCAGTACTTC
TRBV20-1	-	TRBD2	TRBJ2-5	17	CSARSWTSGSLQETQYF	TGCAGTGCTAGATCATGGACTAGCGGGAGCCTTCAAGAGACCCAGTACTTC
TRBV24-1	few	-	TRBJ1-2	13	CATSDSAGAGYTF	TGTGCCACCAGTGATTCTGCGGGGGCAGGCTACACCTTC
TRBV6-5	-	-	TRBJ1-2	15	CASSYSNTDHYGYTF	TGTGCCAGCAGTTACTCGAATACAGATCACTATGGCTACACCTTC
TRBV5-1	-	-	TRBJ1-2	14	CASSLDQGGYGYTF	TGCGCCAGCAGCTTGGATCAAGGGGGCTATGGCTACACCTTC
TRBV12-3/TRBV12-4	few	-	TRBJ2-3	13	CASTRLNGDTQYF	TGTGCCAGCACCCGACTCAACGGTGATACGCAGTATTTT
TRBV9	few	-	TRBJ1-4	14	CASSAGQRNEKLFF	TGTGCCAGCAGCGCCGGACAGAGAAATGAAAAACTGTTTTTT
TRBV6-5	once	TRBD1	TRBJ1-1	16	CASSPRDRALSTEAFF	TGTGCCAGCAGTCCCCGGGACAGGGCATTGAGCACTGAAGCTTTCTTT
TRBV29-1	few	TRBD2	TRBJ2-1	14	CSVEGLAVYNEQFF	TGCAGCGTTGAAGGCCTAGCGGTGTACAATGAGCAGTTCTTC
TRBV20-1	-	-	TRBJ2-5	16	CSATELTGRGLETQYF	TGCAGTGCTACCGAGTTGACGGGACGGGGTTTAGAGACCCAGTACTTC
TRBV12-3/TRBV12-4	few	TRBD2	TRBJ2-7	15	CASSPGSGEGYEQYF	TGTGCCAGCAGCCCCGGATCGGGGGAGGGCTACGAGCAGTACTTC
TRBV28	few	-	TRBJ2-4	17	CASSFSGNGIHKNIQYF	TGTGCCAGCAGTTTTTCTGGGAATGGGATTCACAAAAACATTCAGTACTTC
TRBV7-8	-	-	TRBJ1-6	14	CASSLGPAGSPLHF	TGTGCCAGCAGCTTAGGCCCGGCCGGCTCACCCCTCCACTTT
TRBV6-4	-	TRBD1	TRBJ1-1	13	CASRVQGDTEAFF	TGTGCCAGCAGGGTCCAGGGGGACACTGAAGCTTTCTTT
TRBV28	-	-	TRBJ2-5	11	CASSFHHFQYF	TGTGCCAGCAGTTTCCACCACTTCCAGTACTTC
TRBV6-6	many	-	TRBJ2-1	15	CASSYTQGRDNEQFF	TGTGCCAGCAGTTACACGCAGGGGCGCGACAATGAGCAGTTCTTC
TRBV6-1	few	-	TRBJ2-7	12	CASSESGLEQYF	TGTGCCAGCAGTGAATCTGGGCTCGAGCAGTACTTC
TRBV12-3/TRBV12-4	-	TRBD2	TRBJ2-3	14	CASISGRTTDTQYF	TGTGCCAGCATTAGCGGGAGGACCACAGATACGCAGTATTTT
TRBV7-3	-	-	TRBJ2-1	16	CASSKSSERARNEQFF	TGTGCCAGCAGCAAAAGTTCGGAGCGGGCTCGCAATGAGCAGTTCTTC
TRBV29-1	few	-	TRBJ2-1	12	CSAYTIYNEQFF	TGCAGCGCCTACACCATTTACAATGAGCAGTTCTTC
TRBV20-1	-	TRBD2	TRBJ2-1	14	CSASAGGVNNEQFF	TGCAGTGCTAGTGCGGGGGGGGTTAACAATGAGCAGTTCTTC
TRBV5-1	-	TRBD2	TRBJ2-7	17	CASSRIYRDYFTYEQYF	TGCGCCAGCAGCCGAATTTACCGGGACTACTTTACCTACGAGCAGTACTTC
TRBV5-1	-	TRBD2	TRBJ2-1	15	CASSGLAGVINEQFF	TGCGCCAGCAGCGGACTAGCGGGAGTCATAAATGAGCAGTTCTTC
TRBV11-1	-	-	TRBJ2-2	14	CASSFGTWTEELFF	TGTGCCAGCAGCTTTGGGACCTGGACCGAGGAGCTGTTTTTT
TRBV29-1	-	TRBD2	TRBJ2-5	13	CSGTSGSPNEQYF	TGCAGCGGGACTAGCGGGAGTCCTAATGAGCAGTACTTC
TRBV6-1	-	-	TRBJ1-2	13	CASNTRRGYGYTF	TGTGCCAGCAATACCAGAAGGGGCTATGGCTACACCTTC
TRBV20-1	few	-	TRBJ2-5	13	CSATRGGGETQYF	TGCAGTGCCACCCGTGGGGGTGGAGAGACCCAGTACTTC
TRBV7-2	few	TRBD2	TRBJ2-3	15	CASSLEGGLTDTQYF	TGTGCCAGCAGCTTGGAGGGAGGGCTCACAGATACGCAGTATTTT